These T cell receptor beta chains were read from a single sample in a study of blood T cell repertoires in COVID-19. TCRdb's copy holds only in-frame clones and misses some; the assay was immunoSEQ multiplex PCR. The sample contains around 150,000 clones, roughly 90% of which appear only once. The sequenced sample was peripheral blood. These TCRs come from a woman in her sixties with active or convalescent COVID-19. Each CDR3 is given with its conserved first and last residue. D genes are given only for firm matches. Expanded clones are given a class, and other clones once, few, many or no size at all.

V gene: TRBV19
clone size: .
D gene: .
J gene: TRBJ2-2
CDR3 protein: CASKETARISGELFF
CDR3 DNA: TGTGCCAGTAAAGAGACAGCAAGGATATCCGGGGAGCTGTTTTTT

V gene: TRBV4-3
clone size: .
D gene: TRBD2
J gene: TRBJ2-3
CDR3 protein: CASSQDPSGGAVIRTDTQYF
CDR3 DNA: TGCGCCAGCAGCCAAGACCCCAGCGGGGGGGCCGTTATAAGGACAGATACGCAGTATTTT

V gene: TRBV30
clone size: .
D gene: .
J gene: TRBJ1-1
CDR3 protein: CAWRQAGNTEAFF
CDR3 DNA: TGTGCCTGGAGGCAGGCGGGTAACACTGAAGCTTTCTTT

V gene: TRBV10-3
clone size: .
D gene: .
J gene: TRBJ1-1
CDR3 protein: CAIRSGLMNTEAFF
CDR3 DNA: TGTGCCATCAGGTCGGGACTCATGAACACTGAAGCTTTCTTT

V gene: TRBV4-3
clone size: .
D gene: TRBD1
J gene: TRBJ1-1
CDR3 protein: CASSQQLRGATEAFF
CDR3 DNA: TGCGCCAGCAGCCAACAGCTCAGGGGGGCCACTGAAGCTTTCTTT

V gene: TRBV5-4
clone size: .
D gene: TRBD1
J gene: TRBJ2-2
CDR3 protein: CASSLSWTGGAGELFF
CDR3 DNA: TGTGCCAGCAGCTTGAGTTGGACAGGGGGGGCCGGGGAGCTGTTTTTT

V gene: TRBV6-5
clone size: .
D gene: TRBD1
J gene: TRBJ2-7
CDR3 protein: CASSYGTGGYEQYF
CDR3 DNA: TGTGCCAGCAGTTACGGGACAGGGGGCTACGAGCAGTACTTC

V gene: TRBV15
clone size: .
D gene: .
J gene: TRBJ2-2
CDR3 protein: CATSNGGSDTGELFF
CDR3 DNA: TGTGCCACCAGCAACGGGGGATCGGACACCGGGGAGCTGTTTTTT

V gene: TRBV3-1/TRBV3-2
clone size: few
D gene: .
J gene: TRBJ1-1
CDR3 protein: CASSRGHLNTEAFF
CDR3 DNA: TGTGCCAGCAGTCGTGGACATCTGAACACTGAAGCTTTCTTT

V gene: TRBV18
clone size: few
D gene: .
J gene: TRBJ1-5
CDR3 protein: CASSPLSAEPQHF
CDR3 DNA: TGTGCCAGCTCACCCCTTTCCGCGGAGCCCCAGCATTTT

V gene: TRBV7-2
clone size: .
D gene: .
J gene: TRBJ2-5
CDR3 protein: CASSFSGQPLVRTQYF
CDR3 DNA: TGTGCCAGCAGCTTCTCTGGACAGCCCCTCGTGAGGACCCAGTACTTC

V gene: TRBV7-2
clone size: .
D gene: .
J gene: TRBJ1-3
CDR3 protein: CASSQDPSGNTIYF
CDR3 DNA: TGTGCCAGCAGCCAGGATCCCTCTGGAAACACCATATATTTT

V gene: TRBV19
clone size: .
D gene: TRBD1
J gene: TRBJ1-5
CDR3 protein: CASSMDRGYGNQPQHF
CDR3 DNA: TGTGCCAGTAGTATGGACAGGGGGTACGGCAATCAGCCCCAGCATTTT

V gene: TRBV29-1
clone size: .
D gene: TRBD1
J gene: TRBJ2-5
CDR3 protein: CSVYRGLGETQYF
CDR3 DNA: TGCAGCGTTTACAGGGGGCTCGGAGAGACCCAGTACTTC

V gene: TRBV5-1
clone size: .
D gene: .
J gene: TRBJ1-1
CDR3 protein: CASSLRSQQGTEAFF
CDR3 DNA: TGCGCCAGCAGCCTCCGAAGTCAGCAGGGCACTGAAGCTTTCTTT

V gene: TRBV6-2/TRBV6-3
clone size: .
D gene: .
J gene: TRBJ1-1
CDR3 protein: CASSYSRDTEAFF
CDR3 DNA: TGTGCCAGCAGTTACTCCAGGGACACTGAAGCTTTCTTT